This entry lists 32 T cell receptor beta chains sequenced from one sample in a study of shared clonotypes between healthy human individuals. The protocol was immunoSEQ multiplex PCR, while the TCRdb copy is restricted to in-frame clones and leaves out a portion. The sample lists 900,000 to 1,200,000 clones, 75% to 80% seen once, with 0.55% to 0.7% in the top ten. The source material was memory CD4+ T cells from PBMCs. Documented subset: CD45RA-negative fraction. The receptors shown here come from a man aged 18 to 35 in good health. Some clones in this sample may be carry-over from other donors' samples.

The V call is TRBV6-5, the J call TRBJ1-2, with TRBD1 matching 9 bases. V gave up 6 bases and J gave up 7 bases; unmatched junction bases: 12. CDR3 size: 15 residues. In germline, CDR1 is MNHEY, CDR2 SVGAGI. The CDR3 protein is CASRSDRGYFGGYTF. The CDR3 coding sequence is TGTGCCAGCAGATCGGACAGGGGATATTTTGGTGGCTACACCTTC.

V is TRBV11-3 and J is TRBJ2-1; tentative D call: TRBD2 (6 bases). CDR3 length: 15 amino acids. Germline values: CDR1 SGHNT, CDR2 YENEEA. V dropped 1 base and J dropped 7 bases, with 14 bases sitting between them. CDR3 region: CASSLAASGVNEQFF. DNA for the CDR3: TGTGCCAGCAGCTTAGCGGCATCGGGAGTGAATGAGCAGTTCTTC.

The chain joins TRBV10-3 to TRBJ1-1; no clear D. Germline CDR1 and CDR2: ENHRY and SYGVKD. Trimming shortened V by 0 bases and J by 7 bases, and 3 bases separated the two germline ends. This CDR3 has 11 amino acids. CDR3: CAISESNEAFF. The CDR3 region has the DNA TGTGCCATCAGTGAGTCAAATGAAGCTTTCTTT.

This clone was counted only a few times. The J gene is TRBJ1-1, the V gene TRBV5-1; maybe TRBD1 (5 bases). This CDR3 has 14 residues. The ends were cut back, 2 bases at V and 1 base at J, with 9 bases in the middle. The germline CDR1 and CDR2 sequences are SGHRS and YFSETQ. CDR3 sequence reads: CASSFGHKNTEAFF. The CDR3 DNA is TGCGCCAGCAGCTTCGGACACAAGAACACTGAAGCTTTCTTT.

The J gene is TRBJ1-5, the V gene TRBV6-1; D ambiguous. Germline V gene lookup returns CDR1 MNHNS and CDR2 SASEGT. Trimming took 2 bases from V and 6 from J, leaving 8 bases between them. CDR3 length: 13 amino acids. The CDR3 protein is CASSEITGQPQHF. Written as DNA, the CDR3 is TGTGCCAGCAGTGAAATAACGGGTCAGCCCCAGCATTTT.

CDR3 coding DNA: TGCGCCAGCAGCTTGGGCGGGACAGGTCTCGGAAAACTGTTTTTT. Its translation is CASSLGGTGLGKLFF. V is TRBV5-1 and J is TRBJ1-4, with 8 bases fitting TRBD1. The CDR3 contains 15 residues. Germline V gene lookup returns CDR1 SGHRS and CDR2 YFSETQ. The V gene end was trimmed by 0 bases and the J gene end by 10 bases; junction bases not matched to a gene: 8.

Written as DNA, the CDR3 is TGTGCCATCAGTGAGTCAGCGGGCGTACCCTACGAGCAGTACTTC. Encoded protein: CAISESAGVPYEQYF. This chain connects TRBV10-3 to TRBJ2-7, with a possible D match to TRBD2 (6 bases). The germline V gene encodes CDR1 ENHRY and CDR2 SYGVKD. This CDR3 region has 15 residues. The germline V and J ends were trimmed by 0 bases and 2 bases, with 11 bases remaining between them.

The table lists this clone with a few counts. J is TRBJ2-3 and V is TRBV2; 7 positions match TRBD1. Germline V gene lookup returns CDR1 SNHLY and CDR2 FYNNEI. Germline trimming cut 5 bases from V and 0 bases from J; bases unmatched to any gene: 5. This CDR3 has 15 amino acids. The CDR3 region is CASSPGTASTDTQYF. In nucleotides, the CDR3 is TGTGCCAGCAGTCCCGGGACAGCTAGCACAGATACGCAGTATTTT.

Comments on this clone: Other DNA sequences in this sample translate to the same CDR3. The V and J genes are TRBV28 and TRBJ2-1; no reliable D call. V lost 2 bases and J lost 1, with 6 bases in between. Germline V gene lookup returns CDR1 MDHEN and CDR2 SYDVKM. The CDR3 runs to 14 residues. CDR3 nucleotide sequence: TGTGCCAGCAGTTTAGTGGGATCCTACAATGAGCAGTTCTTC. This codes for CASSLVGSYNEQFF.

With regard to this clone: Other DNA variants within this sample encode the same CDR3. The V gene is TRBV7-8, the J gene TRBJ1-5; D is uncertain. This CDR3 has 13 residues. Germline assignment: CDR1 SGHVS and CDR2 FQNEAQ. Trimming stripped 0 bases from V and 7 bases from J, with 7 bases between. CDR3 residues: CASSLALGQPQHF. CDR3 DNA: TGTGCCAGCAGCTTAGCCCTGGGCCAGCCCCAGCATTTT.

The CDR3 region has the DNA TGTGCCATCAGTGAGTCGGGAGATGAGCAGTTCTTC. This sequence encodes CAISESGDEQFF. The gene calls are TRBV10-3 and TRBJ2-1; D may be TRBD2 (5 bases). The germline V gene has CDR1 ENHRY and CDR2 SYGVKD. CDR3 length: 12 residues. V dropped 0 bases and J dropped 8 bases, with 5 bases sitting between them.

The CDR3 nucleotides read TGTGCCAGCAGCGTCACTTTGACAGGGAACACCGGGGAGCTGTTTTTT. Its protein is CASSVTLTGNTGELFF. The chain carries TRBV9 and TRBJ2-2; possibly TRBD1 for D (6 bases). V was clipped by 2 bases and J by 1 base, with 12 bases between them. CDR3 length: 16 residues. Germline V gives CDR1 SGDLS, CDR2 YYNGEE. Together with reference TRBV9 and TRBJ2-2, the CDR3 gives the full variable domain: DSGVTQTPKHLITATGQRVTLRCSPRSGDLSVYWYQQSLDQGLQFLIQYYNGEERAKGNILERFSAQQFPDLHSELNLSSLELGDSALYFCASSVTLTGNTGELFFGEGSRLTVL.

This chain uses TRBV14 with TRBJ2-1; perhaps TRBD1 as D (5 bases). This CDR3 has 14 amino acids. Trimming cost V 1 base and J 4 bases, with 8 bases left between them. In germline, CDR1 is SGHDN, CDR2 FVKESK. CDR3 loop: CASSQGGRYNEQFF. The DNA of the CDR3 is TGTGCCAGCAGCCAAGGGGGCAGGTACAATGAGCAGTTCTTC.

This clone was counted a single time. The CDR3 region is CAWSVGRVEDTIYF. The CDR3 bases are TGTGCCTGGAGTGTAGGCAGGGTGGAAGACACCATATATTTT. The V call is TRBV30, the J call TRBJ1-3, with D perhaps matching TRBD1 (5 bases). Trimming shortened V by 0 bases and J by 8 bases, and 14 bases separated the two germline ends. The CDR3 is made up of 14 amino acids. Germline values: CDR1 GTSNPN, CDR2 SVGIG (reference sequence).

The V and J genes are TRBV29-1 and TRBJ2-5, with 9 positions matching TRBD1. Trimming at V came to 3 bases and at J to 4 bases, leaving 6 bases not matched to a gene. Germline CDR1 is SQVTM and CDR2 is ANQGSEA. CDR3 length equals 14 residues. The CDR3 region is CSVDSRGQGETQYF. Here the CDR3 DNA reads TGCAGCGTTGATAGTAGGGGACAGGGAGAGACCCAGTACTTC.

This chain's CDR3 is CASSKDHANEQFF. The DNA of the CDR3 is TGTGCCAGCAGCAAAGACCACGCGAATGAGCAGTTCTTC. The chain employs TRBV21-1 and TRBJ2-1; the table's D call, TRBD2, was not checked against the DNA. TRBV21-1 is shown as a pseudogene. The length of the CDR3 is 13 residues.

J is TRBJ2-3 and V is TRBV6-6; 7 nucleotides agree with TRBD2. Germline loops: CDR1 MNHNY, CDR2 SVGAGI (reference sequence). This CDR3 region has 15 residues. V shed 0 bases and J 4 bases; nucleotides not matched to a gene: 4. The CDR3 nucleotides are TGTGCCAGCAGTTACTCGGGCGGGAGTTCAGATACGCAGTATTTT. Protein product: CASSYSGGSSDTQYF.

There are many counts of this clone. This same CDR3 is encoded by further DNA sequences in the sample. This rearrangement joins TRBV4-2 to TRBJ2-4; 7 bases align to TRBD2. V lost 0 bases to trimming and J lost 1 base; unmatched junction nucleotides: 0. Germline CDR1 reads LGHNA; CDR2 reads YNFKEQ. The length of the CDR3 is 15 residues. The chain's CDR3 is CASSQEGGAKNIQYF. As DNA, the CDR3 is TGTGCCAGCAGCCAAGAGGGGGGGGCCAAAAACATTCAGTACTTC.

The chain has TRBV5-4 and TRBJ2-5; D remains unclear. The CDR3 has 15 amino acids. V was trimmed by 0 bases and J by 1 base, leaving 10 bases between them. Per the germline V gene, CDR1 is SGHNT and CDR2 is YYREEE (reference sequence). This chain's CDR3 is CASSLASSAQETQYF. In DNA, the CDR3 is TGTGCCAGCAGCTTGGCCAGCTCAGCCCAAGAGACCCAGTACTTC.

The rearrangement uses TRBV6-6 and TRBJ2-2; D gene uncertain. The CDR3 runs 15 residues. Germline V gene lookup returns CDR1 MNHNY and CDR2 SVGAGI (reference sequence). The ends were cut back, 6 bases at V and 3 bases at J, with 14 bases in the middle. The DNA of the CDR3 is TGTGCCAGCAGCCCCCCTGGACGTTACACCGGGGAGCTGTTTTTT. Translating gives CASSPPGRYTGELFF.

The chain carries TRBV10-3 and TRBJ2-5, with 11 bases matching TRBD2. CDR3 size: 15 residues. Germline V gives CDR1 ENHRY, CDR2 SYGVKD. Trimming at V came to 5 bases and at J to 4 bases, leaving 6 bases not matched to a gene. CDR3 protein: CAISLAGGVGETQYF. In DNA, the CDR3 is TGTGCCATCAGTTTAGCGGGAGGGGTGGGAGAGACCCAGTACTTC.

The gene calls are TRBV6-1 and TRBJ1-5, with TRBD1 matching over 8 bases. Germline CDR1 is MNHNS and CDR2 is SASEGT. J was trimmed by 1 base and V by 6 bases; bases with no gene match: 5. The CDR3 contains 15 residues. The CDR3 DNA reads TGTGCCAGCAGGCCTCAGGGGGCAAGCAATCAGCCCCAGCATTTT. This sequence encodes CASRPQGASNQPQHF.

The chain combines TRBV30 with TRBJ1-2; no definite D call. Germline V gene data show CDR1 as GTSNPN and CDR2 as SVGIG (reference sequence). Trimming left V 3 bases short and J 8 bases short, with 10 bases between. The CDR3 consists of 11 residues. The CDR3 coding sequence is TGTGCCTGGAGCCCCTTAGGCGGCTACACCTTC. Protein sequence: CAWSPLGGYTF.

The gene calls are TRBV9 and TRBJ2-5, with D perhaps being TRBD1 or TRBD2 (5 bases each). Germline CDR1 reads SGDLS; CDR2 reads YYNGEE. The V end lost 5 bases, the J end lost 3 bases, and 14 bases lay between the germline ends. There are 14 residues in the CDR3. CDR3 nucleotide sequence: TGTGCCAGCAGTCTAGGGTTGGGGGAAGAGACCCAGTACTTC. It encodes CASSLGLGEETQYF.

The chain combines TRBV6-5 with TRBJ1-5; tentative D call: TRBD1 (5 bases). V lost 2 bases and J 3 bases, leaving 8 bases between the germline ends. There are 14 residues in the CDR3. The V gene's germline CDR1 is MNHEY and CDR2 SVGAGI. CDR3 nucleotide sequence: TGTGCCAGCAGTTACGGGGGGACCAATCAGCCCCAGCATTTT. Its protein is CASSYGGTNQPQHF.

The J gene is TRBJ2-1, the V gene TRBV2; D possibly corresponds to TRBD1 (6 bases). The V end was cut by 10 bases, the J end by 0 bases, with 7 bases between. The CDR3 totals 12 residues. Germline CDR1 reads SNHLY; CDR2 reads FYNNEI. The CDR3 DNA reads as TGTGCCAAGGACAGCTCCTACAATGAGCAGTTCTTC. Its protein is CAKDSSYNEQFF.

In its sample, this clone was seen a few times. The rearrangement uses TRBV7-3 and TRBJ2-5; 8 bases are shared with TRBD1. Germline V gene sequence: CDR1 SGHTA, CDR2 FQGTGA. V lost 5 bases and J lost 2; bases outside the gene matches: 13. This CDR3 has 17 residues. DNA of the CDR3: TGTGCCAGCAGCGCCTCCTCCGGGACAGGTCCTCAAGAGACCCAGTACTTC. Translation: CASSASSGTGPQETQYF.

This chain links TRBV30 with TRBJ2-4; TRBD2 might be the D (6 bases). CDR3 length equals 13 residues. The germline V gene has CDR1 GTSNPN and CDR2 SVGIG (reference sequence). V shed 4 bases and J shed 9 bases, with 16 bases lying between them. CDR3 in DNA: TGTGCCTGGACCCGGGCCATGGGGGGCATTCAGTACTTC. It specifies CAWTRAMGGIQYF.

The V and J genes are TRBV28 and TRBJ1-1; TRBD1 might be the D (5 bases). CDR3 length: 16 residues. Trimming stripped 8 bases from V and 1 base from J, with 20 bases between. Germline assignment: CDR1 MDHEN and CDR2 SYDVKM. CDR3 DNA sequence: TGTGCCAGCCGCTCTCCGCCGGGACGGGAGAACACTGAAGCTTTCTTT. Translation gives CASRSPPGRENTEAFF.

This clone was counted once. V and J are TRBV27 and TRBJ2-7, with TRBD1 identical over 8 bases. V was clipped by 2 bases and J by 9 bases; unmatched bases: 9. Germline V lookup: CDR1 MNHEY, CDR2 SMNVEV (reference sequence). The CDR3 has 14 residues. CDR3 sequence: CASSLGTGTGGQYF. The CDR3 DNA sequence: TGTGCCAGCAGTTTAGGGACAGGTACTGGGGGGCAGTACTTC.

The chain combines TRBV6-5 with TRBJ2-3; D is possibly TRBD1 (5 bases). V was trimmed by 0 bases and J by 4 bases, leaving 14 bases between them. The length of the CDR3 is 16 residues. The germline V gene has CDR1 MNHEY and CDR2 SVGAGI. Here the CDR3 DNA reads TGTGCCAGCAGTTACTCGATCCCAGGGCCGGCAGATACGCAGTATTTT. It is translated as CASSYSIPGPADTQYF.

The chain recombines TRBV7-2 with TRBJ1-5; 10 positions agree with TRBD1. Losses at the gene ends were 1 base for V and 6 bases for J; bases not matched to a gene: 6. The CDR3 totals 16 residues. Per germline, CDR1 SGHTA and CDR2 FQGNSA. The CDR3 nucleotides are TGTGCCAGCAGCTTAGGACAGGGGGCGGCGGGTCAGCCCCAGCATTTT. Translating it yields CASSLGQGAAGQPQHF.